A selection of T cell receptor beta chains follows, all from one sample in a study of regulatory T cells in long-lasting Graves disease. TCRdb redid the calling of the multiplex PCR reads with MiXCR, one entry per CDR3 protein. The table lists about 440,000 distinct CDR3 sequences, 14% to 15% of them singletons. The sample was also reused in another study, on T cells in Graves' hyperthyroidism and ophthalmopathy.

The specimen comprised peripheral blood mononuclear cells (PBMCs), sampled at new diagnosis, from a patient treated with antithyroid drugs. Receptor source: a woman in her 30s with Graves disease. The CDR3 runs from the conserved cysteine through the conserved F or W. D genes are given only for firm matches. Size is omitted from some rows. Given values are once, few, many or a class for expanded clones.

TRBV30	TRBJ2-2	NA	NA	14	CAWRKGEGAGELFF	TGTGCCTGGAGAAAAGGGGAGGGGGCCGGGGAGCTGTTTTTT
TRBV30	TRBJ2-1	NA	few	13	CALAASSYNEQFF	TGTGCCTTAGCGGCCAGCTCCTACAATGAGCAGTTCTTC
TRBV5-6	TRBJ2-1	NA	many	15	CASSLGVASYNEQFF	TGTGCCAGCAGCTTGGGGGTGGCCTCCTACAATGAGCAGTTCTTC
TRBV11-2	TRBJ2-2	NA	many	13	CASSLEGSGELFF	TGTGCCAGCAGCTTAGAAGGAAGCGGGGAGCTGTTTTTT
TRBV15	TRBJ2-7	TRBD1	many	15	CATSPGTGKTYEQYF	TGTGCCACCAGTCCAGGGACAGGCAAAACCTACGAGCAGTACTTC
TRBV20-1	TRBJ2-5	TRBD2	NA	13	CSAPGLRGKTQYF	TGCAGTGCCCCGGGACTAAGGGGAAAGACCCAGTACTTC
TRBV5-1	TRBJ2-1	TRBD2	NA	19	CASSASKYRAGRGENEQFF	TGCGCCAGCAGCGCCTCCAAATATCGAGCGGGAAGAGGGGAGAATGAGCAGTTCTTC
TRBV5-1	TRBJ1-6	TRBD1	many	15	CASSFRDSSDSPLHF	TGCGCCAGCAGCTTTCGGGACAGTTCTGATTCACCCCTCCACTTT
TRBV7-9	TRBJ2-5	NA	many	16	CASSLREMRGGETQYF	TGTGCCAGCAGCTTACGGGAGATGAGGGGGGGCGAGACCCAGTACTTC
TRBV5-6	TRBJ1-4	TRBD1	NA	15	CASSRGGQGSEKLFF	TGTGCCAGCAGCCGGGGAGGACAGGGATCTGAAAAACTGTTTTTT
TRBV18	TRBJ1-5	TRBD1	few	15	CASSGQGASNQPQHF	TGTGCCAGCTCAGGGCAGGGGGCCTCAAATCAGCCCCAGCATTTT
TRBV9	TRBJ2-3	NA	many	15	CASSVVEGYPDTQYF	TGTGCCAGCAGCGTAGTTGAAGGGTATCCAGATACGCAGTATTTT
TRBV7-3	TRBJ2-3	TRBD2	many	17	CASSPGTSGPPTDTQYF	TGTGCCAGCAGCCCCGGGACTAGCGGACCCCCCACAGATACGCAGTATTTT
TRBV5-1	TRBJ1-1	NA	few	14	CASSPIPENTEAFF	TGCGCCAGCAGCCCTATACCCGAGAACACTGAAGCTTTCTTT